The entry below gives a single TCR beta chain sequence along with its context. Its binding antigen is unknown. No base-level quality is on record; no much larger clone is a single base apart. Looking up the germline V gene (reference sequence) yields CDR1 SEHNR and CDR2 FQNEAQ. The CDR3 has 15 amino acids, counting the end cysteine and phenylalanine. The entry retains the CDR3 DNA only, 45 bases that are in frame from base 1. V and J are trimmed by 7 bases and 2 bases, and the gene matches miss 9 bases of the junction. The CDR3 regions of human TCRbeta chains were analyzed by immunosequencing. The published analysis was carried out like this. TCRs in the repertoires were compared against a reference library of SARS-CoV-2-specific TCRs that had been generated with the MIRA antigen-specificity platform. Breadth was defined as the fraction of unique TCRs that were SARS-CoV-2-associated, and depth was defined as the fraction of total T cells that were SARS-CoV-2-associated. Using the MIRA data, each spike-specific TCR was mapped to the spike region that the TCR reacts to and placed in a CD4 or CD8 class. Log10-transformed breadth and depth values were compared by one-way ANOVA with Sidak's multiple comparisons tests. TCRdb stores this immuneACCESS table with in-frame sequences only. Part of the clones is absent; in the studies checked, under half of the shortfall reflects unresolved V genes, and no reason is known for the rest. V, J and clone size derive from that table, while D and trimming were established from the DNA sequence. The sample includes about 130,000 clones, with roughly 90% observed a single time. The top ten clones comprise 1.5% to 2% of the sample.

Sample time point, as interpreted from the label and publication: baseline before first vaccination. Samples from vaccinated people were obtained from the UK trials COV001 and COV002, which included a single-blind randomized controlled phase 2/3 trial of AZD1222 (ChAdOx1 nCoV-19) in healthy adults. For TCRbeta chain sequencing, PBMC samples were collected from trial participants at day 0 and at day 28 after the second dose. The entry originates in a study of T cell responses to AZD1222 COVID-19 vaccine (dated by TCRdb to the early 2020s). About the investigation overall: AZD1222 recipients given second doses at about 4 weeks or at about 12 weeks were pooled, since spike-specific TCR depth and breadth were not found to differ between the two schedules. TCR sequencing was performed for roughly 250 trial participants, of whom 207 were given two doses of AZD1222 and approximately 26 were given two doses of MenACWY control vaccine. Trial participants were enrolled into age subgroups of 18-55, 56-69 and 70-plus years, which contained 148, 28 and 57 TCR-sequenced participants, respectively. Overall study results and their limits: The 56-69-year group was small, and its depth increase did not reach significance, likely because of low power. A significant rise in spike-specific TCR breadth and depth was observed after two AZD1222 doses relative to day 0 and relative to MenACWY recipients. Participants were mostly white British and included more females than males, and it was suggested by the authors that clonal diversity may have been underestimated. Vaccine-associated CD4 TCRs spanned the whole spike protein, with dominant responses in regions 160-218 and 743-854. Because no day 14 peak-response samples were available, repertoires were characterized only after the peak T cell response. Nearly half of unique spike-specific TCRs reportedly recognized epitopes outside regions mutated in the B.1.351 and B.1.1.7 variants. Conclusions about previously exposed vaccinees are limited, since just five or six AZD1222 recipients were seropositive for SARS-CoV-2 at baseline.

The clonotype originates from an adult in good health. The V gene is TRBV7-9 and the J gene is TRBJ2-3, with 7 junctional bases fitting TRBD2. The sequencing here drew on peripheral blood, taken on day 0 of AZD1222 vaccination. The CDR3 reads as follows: CASTRAGSNTDTQYF. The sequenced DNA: TGTGCCAGCACCCGAGCGGGGAGTAACACAGATACGCAGTATTTT.